This is a list of T cell receptor beta chains from one sample in a study of Ad26.COV2.S vaccination and SARS-CoV-2 variants. TCRdb's table, derived via immunoSEQ multiplex PCR, lists solely in-frame clones and lacks some. The table has about 180,000 clones, roughly nine tenths seen once. Sequenced material: peripheral blood, taken after recovery from COVID-19. Every receptor here comes from a human donor who had recovered from COVID-19. CDR3s include the opening cysteine and the closing phenylalanine or tryptophan. Fields, in order: D gene, clone size, J gene, V gene, CDR3 DNA, CDR3 protein. The D gene is left open where the match is weak. Size is omitted from some rows. Given values are once, few, many or a class for expanded clones.

.,.,TRBJ1-3,TRBV9,TGTGCCAGCAGCGTAGGGACGGGGTACTCTGGAAACACCATATATTTT,CASSVGTGYSGNTIYF
TRBD1,.,TRBJ1-5,TRBV19,TGTGCCAGTATTGGACAGGGCAATCAGCCCCAGCATTTT,CASIGQGNQPQHF
TRBD1,.,TRBJ2-7,TRBV19,TGTGCCAGTAGTCTAGAAGGGACAGGTCCCTACGAGCAGTACTTC,CASSLEGTGPYEQYF
TRBD1,.,TRBJ1-1,TRBV15,TGTGCCACCAGCAGCGAGACAGGGGGGCTTGAAGCTTTCTTT,CATSSETGGLEAFF
.,few,TRBJ1-1,TRBV12-5,TGTGCTAGTGGTTTGGAAGGTGGCAGGAGGGCTTTCTTT,CASGLEGGRRAFF
.,.,TRBJ1-6,TRBV20-1,TGCAGTGCTAGTAGGTCGAGGGGTAATTCACCCCTCCACTTT,CSASRSRGNSPLHF
.,.,TRBJ2-7,TRBV7-2,TGTGCCAGCAGCTTAGACGGGGGAATCTCCTACGAGCAGTACTTC,CASSLDGGISYEQYF
.,.,TRBJ2-3,TRBV7-3,TGTGCCAGCAGCCTCACGGGTCCTCCCACAGATACGCAGTATTTT,CASSLTGPPTDTQYF
.,few,TRBJ1-3,TRBV6-5,TGTGCCAGCAGTTGGAACAGGGTTTTGGACACCATATATTTT,CASSWNRVLDTIYF
TRBD2,.,TRBJ2-5,TRBV6-2/TRBV6-3,TGTGCCAGCAGTTACTCGAGGACTAGCGGACACCAAGAGACCCAGTACTTC,CASSYSRTSGHQETQYF
.,.,TRBJ2-1,TRBV5-8,TGTGCCAGCAGCTCGAGAGGGGGGGCAGATGAGCAGTTCTTC,CASSSRGGADEQFF
.,.,TRBJ1-4,TRBV29-1,TGCAGCGTTGGGAGGGAGGGTGAAAAACTGTTTTTT,CSVGREGEKLFF
TRBD1,.,TRBJ1-4,TRBV15,TGTGCCACCAGCAGGGGTGACAGGGCCCGTGAAAAACTGTTTTTT,CATSRGDRAREKLFF
.,.,TRBJ1-5,TRBV12-3/TRBV12-4,TGTGCCAGCGGGAGTCATCAGCCCCAGCATTTT,CASGSHQPQHF
.,once,TRBJ1-1,TRBV27,TGTGCCAGCAGTCCCTTTAGTTTGGGCACTGAAGCTTTCTTT,CASSPFSLGTEAFF
.,.,TRBJ2-5,TRBV24-1,TGTGCCACCAGTGACCCTTCTGGACAGTACCAAGAGACCCAGTACTTC,CATSDPSGQYQETQYF
.,.,TRBJ2-5,TRBV15,TGTGCCACCAGCAGAGATATGGGGGAGACCCAGTACTTC,CATSRDMGETQYF
.,.,TRBJ1-1,TRBV12-3/TRBV12-4,TGTGCCAGCAGTTTAAGGGACGAAGCTTTCTTT,CASSLRDEAFF
.,.,TRBJ2-7,TRBV6-5,TGTGCCAGCAGTTACGCTGATTCCTACGAGCAGTACTTC,CASSYADSYEQYF
.,.,TRBJ1-1,TRBV5-6,TGTGCCAGCACCATTTGGGGGGGGAGACTTTCCGACACTGAAGCTTTCTTT,CASTIWGGRLSDTEAFF
.,few,TRBJ1-3,TRBV12-3/TRBV12-4,TGTGCCAGCAGTTCTCTGAGAGGAAACACCATATATTTT,CASSSLRGNTIYF
.,.,TRBJ1-2,TRBV5-1,TGCGCCAGCAGCCCGAGGACAAAGACTAGCTATGGCTACACCTTC,CASSPRTKTSYGYTF
TRBD1,.,TRBJ1-6,TRBV6-5,TGTGCCAGCAGGGCCCCAGGGGGTAATTCACCCCTCCACTTT,CASRAPGGNSPLHF
TRBD2,.,TRBJ2-5,TRBV7-7,TGTGCTAGCATCCCTGGACTAGCGATGGGGGGAGAGACCCAGTACTTC,CASIPGLAMGGETQYF
TRBD2,.,TRBJ2-1,TRBV11-2,TGTGCCAGCAGCTTGTCCGGGACTAGAAATGAGCAGTTCTTC,CASSLSGTRNEQFF
TRBD1,.,TRBJ2-1,TRBV19,TGTGCCAGTAGTATAGTACAGGGGCTGGAGTCGAATGAGCAGTTCTTC,CASSIVQGLESNEQFF
.,.,TRBJ1-2,TRBV2,TGTGCCAGCATCCTAGCCGAGGACGGGGCTAACTATGGCTACACCTTC,CASILAEDGANYGYTF